The 18 T cell receptor beta chains below all came from one sample that was sequenced in a study of T cells in Graves' hyperthyroidism and ophthalmopathy. TCR beta CDR3 region amplification was performed from RNA transcripts. TCR CDR3 underwent first-round RT-PCR with the HTBI primer set. TCRdb re-called the multiplex PCR reads through MiXCR, storing one row per CDR3 protein. Among about 420,000 distinct CDR3 sequences, 15% to 19% were seen once, and the ten largest hold roughly 13%. Sequenced sample: blood. The receptor source for this set is a woman aged 18 to 35 with Graves' hyperthyroidism.

The count of this clonotype is one. The chain carries TRBV19 and TRBJ1-5, with D perhaps matching TRBD1 (5 bases). Germline V gene lookup returns CDR1 LNHDA and CDR2 SQIVND (reference sequence). V dropped 7 bases and J dropped 6 bases, with 13 bases sitting between them. The CDR3 contains 13 residues. The CDR3 sequence is CASKKSDTQPQHF. The CDR3 DNA sequence: TGTGCCAGTAAAAAATCGGACACTCAGCCCCAGCATTTT.

This clonotype was seen a few times. The J gene is TRBJ2-5, the V gene TRBV6-2 or TRBV6-3; D possibly corresponds to TRBD2 (5 bases). This CDR3 region has 11 residues. Trimming took 6 bases from V and 8 from J, leaving 10 bases between them. Germline-derived CDR1 and CDR2 are MNHEY and SVGEGT. CDR3 in DNA: TGTGCCAGCAGCTCCGGGAATACCCAGTACTTC. It is translated as CASSSGNTQYF.

The V and J genes are TRBV20-1 and TRBJ1-6; D gene unclear. This CDR3 comprises 16 residues. Trimming took 1 base from V and 7 from J, leaving 17 bases between them. Germline-derived CDR1 and CDR2 are DFQATT and SNEGSKA (reference sequence). As DNA, the CDR3 is TGCAGTGCTAGAGCATTAGGGATTAGGGCCAATTCACCCCTCCACTTT. Its translation: CSARALGIRANSPLHF.

The chain recombines TRBV7-2 with TRBJ2-7; 11 bases match TRBD2. CDR1 and CDR2 (germline): SGHTA, FQGNSA. The CDR3 sequence is 18 residues long. The V and J ends lost 1 base and 1 base, in that order; junction bases with no gene match: 9. The CDR3 sequence: CASSLGFWGTSGSYEQYF. CDR3 in DNA: TGTGCCAGCAGCTTAGGTTTTTGGGGGACTAGCGGTTCCTACGAGCAGTACTTC.

The table lists this clonotype with many counts. This rearrangement joins TRBV20-1 to TRBJ2-7; D unclear. This CDR3 comprises 14 residues. The V end was cut by 0 bases, the J end by 3 bases, with 12 bases between. Germline V lookup: CDR1 DFQATT, CDR2 SNEGSKA (reference sequence). The CDR3 spells CSARDRYRDYEQYF. CDR3 bases: TGCAGTGCTAGAGATCGGTACCGAGACTACGAGCAGTACTTC.

In its sample, this clonotype was seen many times. V and J are TRBV3-1 and TRBJ2-2; 8 bases align to TRBD1. The CDR3 totals 16 residues. CDR1 is LGHDT and CDR2 is YNNKEL in the germline V gene (reference sequence). V was clipped by 4 bases and J by 1 base; unmatched bases: 5. The CDR3 coding sequence is TGTGCCAGCAGCCGCAGGACAGGGCAGAACACCGGGGAGCTGTTTTTT. It encodes CASSRRTGQNTGELFF. Combining the CDR3 with reference TRBV3-1 and TRBJ2-2 gives the whole variable domain DTAVSQTPKYLVTQMGNDKSIKCEQNLGHDTMYWYKQDSKKFLKIMFSYNNKELIINETVPNRFSPKSPDKAHLNLHINSLELGDSAVYFCASSRRTGQNTGELFFGEGSRLTVL.

This clonotype was counted many times. The chain uses TRBV24-1 and TRBJ2-5, with D uncertain. The V gene lost 4 bases and the J gene lost 1 base, with 3 bases spanning the gap. Per germline, CDR1 KGHDR and CDR2 SFDVKD. The length of the CDR3 is 12 residues. Written as DNA, the CDR3 is TGTGCCACCAGTGACTTCCAAGAGACCCAGTACTTC. Its translation is CATSDFQETQYF.

The chain has TRBV9 and TRBJ2-7; 12 bases map to TRBD2. Looked up from germline, CDR1 is SGDLS and CDR2 is YYNGEE. This CDR3 region has 16 residues. Trimming cost V 3 bases and J 4 bases; bases outside gene matches: 8. DNA of the CDR3: TGTGCCAGCAGCGAAGGCACTAGCGGGGGGTGGTACGAGCAGTACTTC. Translation: CASSEGTSGGWYEQYF.

The gene calls are TRBV18 and TRBJ1-1, with 9 bases lining up with TRBD1. Looked up from germline, CDR1 is KGHSH and CDR2 is LQKENI. The CDR3 is 13 residues long. V shed 3 bases and J 8 bases; nucleotides not matched to a gene: 4. CDR3 residues: CASSPGQGREAFF. Written as DNA, the CDR3 is TGTGCCAGCTCACCGGGACAGGGTAGAGAAGCTTTCTTT.

There are a few counts of this clonotype. The chain has TRBV29-1 and TRBJ1-2; D remains ambiguous. CDR3 length equals 12 residues. Germline CDR1 and CDR2: SQVTM and ANQGSEA. V was shortened by 5 bases and J by 11 bases, with 18 bases between the two germline ends. The CDR3 loop is CSVYLHRDLYTF. DNA of the CDR3: TGCAGCGTTTACCTCCATAGGGATCTGTACACCTTC.

This clonotype has at least ten counts. V is TRBV13 and J is TRBJ2-1; the match to TRBD1 covers 9 bases. Germline CDR1 PRHDT, CDR2 FYEKMQ (reference sequence). The trim removed 5 bases at V and 0 bases at J, leaving 5 bases unmatched. The CDR3 totals 16 residues. The CDR3 DNA reads TGTGCCAGCAGCCTCGGGACAGGGAGCTCCTACAATGAGCAGTTCTTC. This encodes CASSLGTGSSYNEQFF.

The CDR3 region has the DNA TGTGCCAGCAGCTCCTCAGAAAAATCCTACGAGCAGTACTTC. Translating gives CASSSSEKSYEQYF. The chain employs TRBV7-2 and TRBJ2-7; no reliable D call. Trimming cost V 4 bases and J 1 base, with 11 bases left between them. Germline V gene sequence: CDR1 SGHTA, CDR2 FQGNSA. The CDR3 has 14 amino acids. Based on the CDR3 plus reference TRBV7-2 and TRBJ2-7, the full variable domain is GAGVSQSPSNKVTEKGKDVELRCDPISGHTALYWYRQSLGQGLEFLIYFQGNSAPDKSGLPSDRFSAERTGGSVSTLTIQRTQQEDSAVYLCASSSSEKSYEQYFGPGTRLTVT.

This clonotype was detected many times. The chain employs TRBV15 and TRBJ2-5, with unresolved D. Germline assignment: CDR1 LNHNV and CDR2 YYDKDF (reference sequence). This CDR3 is 15 amino acids long. V lost 5 bases and J lost 2, with 15 bases in between. The CDR3 DNA sequence: TGTGCCACCAGCCCAAACCCGCTACCGCAAGAGACCCAGTACTTC. As protein: CATSPNPLPQETQYF.

This clonotype showed up just a few times. The chain recombines TRBV11-3 with TRBJ2-3; 11 bases are shared with TRBD2. The CDR3 covers 16 residues. V dropped 5 bases and J dropped 0; count of bases not matched to a gene: 4. Germline V gene sequence: CDR1 SGHNT, CDR2 YENEEA. This chain's CDR3 is CASSRGLAESTDTQYF. CDR3 nucleotide sequence: TGTGCCAGCAGCCGGGGACTAGCGGAAAGCACAGATACGCAGTATTTT.

This clonotype was seen a handful of times. This chain uses TRBV9 with TRBJ1-2; 9 bases line up with TRBD1. Unmatched junction bases numbered 7, after V lost 0 bases and J lost 4 bases. The CDR3 has 16 amino acids. Germline assignment: CDR1 SGDLS and CDR2 YYNGEE. The CDR3 region has the DNA TGTGCCAGCAGCGTAGGATGGGGGGGACAGGGCTATGGCTACACCTTC. It yields the protein CASSVGWGGQGYGYTF.

This clonotype occurred many times. CDR3 loop: CSADRDRDRDTQYF. The CDR3 DNA sequence: TGCAGTGCTGACCGGGACAGGGACCGAGATACGCAGTATTTT. The chain links TRBV20-1 to TRBJ2-3, with 9 positions matching TRBD1. The CDR3 has 14 residues. The V gene's germline CDR1 is DFQATT and CDR2 SNEGSKA (reference sequence). V was clipped by 5 bases and J by 5 bases; unmatched bases: 8.

The chain has TRBV6-1 and TRBJ2-7; a weak D match, TRBD1 (5 bases). V lost 2 bases to trimming and J lost 0 bases, with 11 bases between them. This CDR3 is 15 amino acids long. Germline assignment: CDR1 MNHNS and CDR2 SASEGT. In DNA form, the CDR3 reads TGTGCCAGCAGTGAAAACCCAGGGAACTCCTACGAGCAGTACTTC. Translated: CASSENPGNSYEQYF.

The genes are TRBV9 and TRBJ1-1; D possibly corresponds to TRBD1 (6 bases). V was clipped by 4 bases and J by 8 bases, with 12 bases between them. Germline CDR1 SGDLS, CDR2 YYNGEE. The CDR3 loop spans 12 amino acids. The CDR3 sequence is CASSPRGGEAFF. The CDR3 bases are TGTGCCAGCAGCCCACGGGGGGGCGAAGCTTTCTTT.